Included here is one T cell receptor (beta chain) sequence, with context. Antigen unknown. Running of the v3.0 immunoSEQ assay took place at survey level. Generated by immunoSEQ multiplex PCR, the TCRdb table keeps only in-frame clones and is missing some. The sample includes 20,000 to 30,000 clones, around 83% of them seen just once. The data belong to a study of long-term antiretroviral therapy in people with HIV. Study findings and constraints: Documentation of ART adherence, viral resistance or therapy changes was absent. The data indicate that diversity increased after ART but remained below transplant donor controls. The blood, collected between about 2003 and 2017, was possibly taken under older ART regimens. The repertoire was dominated at all time points by clones expanded before ART.

With 6 bases removed from V and 0 bases from J, the gap between germline ends came to 8 bases. Looked up from germline, CDR1 is MNHNS and CDR2 is SASEGT. The CDR3 totals 13 residues. The V call is TRBV6-1, the J call TRBJ1-1; D not resolved. This TCR derives from a man aged 30-40 years with HIV. The specimen comprised unsorted PBMCs, sampled 0.7 years before starting antiretroviral therapy. CDR3 sequence: CASRVTVNTEAFF. In DNA, the CDR3 is TGTGCCAGCAGGGTCACAGTGAACACTGAAGCTTTCTTT.